Listed below are T cell receptor beta chains from one sample, sequenced in a study of OX40 agonist ivuxolimab in advanced cancers. The table came from immunoSEQ multiplex PCR; TCRdb's copy has only in-frame clones and leaves some out. The sample lists under 25,000 clones, 84% occurring once. Material: CD4+ or CD8+ T cells sorted from blood, obtained in a trial of the OX40 agonist ivuxolimab. These receptors all come from an adult with an advanced solid tumor such as melanoma, head and neck, liver or kidney cancer. CDR3s include the opening cysteine and the closing phenylalanine or tryptophan. A D gene is named only where the DNA matches it firmly. The size field is filled for only some rows; it gives once, few, many or a size class.

cdr3_aa	cdr3_nt	j_call	d_call	v_call	clone_size
CASSLRTENYGYTF	TGTGCCAGCAGTTTACGAACTGAGAACTATGGCTACACCTTC	TRBJ1-2	-	TRBV28	-
CAWSVERVGTYEQYF	TGTGCCTGGAGTGTTGAGCGAGTGGGGACCTACGAGCAGTACTTC	TRBJ2-7	-	TRBV30	-
CASSQGITGNTIYF	TGTGCCAGCAGTCAGGGCATCACTGGAAACACCATATATTTT	TRBJ1-3	-	TRBV28	-
CASSLLRQGRETQYF	TGTGCCAGCAGCCTTTTGAGACAGGGAAGAGAGACCCAGTACTTC	TRBJ2-5	TRBD1	TRBV28	few
CASSLSTGHNSPLHF	TGTGCCAGCAGTTTATCGACAGGCCATAATTCACCCCTCCACTTT	TRBJ1-6	-	TRBV27	few
CAWSALFGTFYEQYF	TGTGCCTGGAGTGCTCTCTTCGGGACTTTCTACGAGCAGTACTTC	TRBJ2-7	-	TRBV30	once
CASSEAGAGANVLTF	TGTGCCAGCAGTGAAGCGGGGGCTGGGGCCAACGTCCTGACTTTC	TRBJ2-6	-	TRBV6-1	-
CASSLTGGNQPQHF	TGTGCCAGCAGCTTAACAGGGGGCAATCAGCCCCAGCATTTT	TRBJ1-5	TRBD1	TRBV7-6	-
CASTPGTGGSYEQYF	TGTGCCAGCACCCCCGGGACAGGCGGCTCCTACGAGCAGTACTTC	TRBJ2-7	TRBD1	TRBV6-5	-
CASSQEVWAQETQYF	TGTGCCAGCAGCCAAGAGGTTTGGGCTCAAGAGACCCAGTACTTC	TRBJ2-5	-	TRBV5-4	-
CASSVGGGPEAFF	TGTGCCAGCAGTGTTGGGGGAGGGCCCGAAGCTTTCTTT	TRBJ1-1	-	TRBV2	once
CASKRIQGARRNTEAFF	TGTGCCAGCAAGCGGATACAGGGGGCTAGACGGAACACTGAAGCTTTCTTT	TRBJ1-1	TRBD1	TRBV19	-
CASSEWSGTEAFF	TGCGCCAGCAGTGAGTGGAGTGGTACTGAAGCTTTCTTT	TRBJ1-1	-	TRBV10-2	-
CASTSGGYGELFF	TGTGCCAGCACCTCAGGGGGATACGGGGAGCTGTTTTTT	TRBJ2-2	TRBD1	TRBV9	-
CACSGATLQETQYF	TGTGCCTGCTCAGGGGCCACCCTACAAGAGACCCAGTACTTC	TRBJ2-5	-	TRBV2	-
CASAWQTYNEQFF	TGTGCCAGCGCTTGGCAGACCTACAATGAGCAGTTCTTC	TRBJ2-1	-	TRBV7-2	-
CASRDLAGGNYNEQFF	TGTGCCAGCAGAGATCTAGCGGGAGGAAACTACAATGAGCAGTTCTTC	TRBJ2-1	TRBD2	TRBV28	-
CASKADSSYNEQFF	TGTGCCAGCAAGGCGGATAGCTCCTACAATGAGCAGTTCTTC	TRBJ2-1	-	TRBV25-1	few
CASSGTFSSYEQYF	TGTGCCAGCTCCGGGACTTTCAGCTCCTACGAGCAGTACTTC	TRBJ2-7	-	TRBV18	-
CSVYSGTGRTDYGYTF	TGCAGCGTCTATAGCGGGACAGGTCGTACGGACTATGGCTACACCTTC	TRBJ1-2	TRBD1	TRBV29-1	-
CASSWVNEKLFF	TGTGCCAGCAGTTGGGTCAATGAAAAACTGTTTTTT	TRBJ1-4	-	TRBV28	once
CASSVVQGPKYEQYF	TGTGCCAGCAGCGTAGTACAGGGGCCCAAATACGAGCAGTACTTC	TRBJ2-7	TRBD1	TRBV9	few
CASSGTGLHNEQFF	TGTGCCAGCAGTGGGACAGGGCTACACAATGAGCAGTTCTTC	TRBJ2-1	TRBD1	TRBV6-1	-
CASSVGAGGEEQFF	TGTGCCAGCAGCGTAGGAGCGGGAGGCGAAGAGCAGTTCTTC	TRBJ2-1	TRBD2	TRBV9	-
CASTLAGKSEQYF	TGCGCCAGCACGCTAGCGGGGAAATCCGAGCAGTACTTC	TRBJ2-7	TRBD2	TRBV10-2	-
CASSSGQRMNTEAFF	TGTGCCAGCAGTTCGGGACAGAGAATGAACACTGAAGCTTTCTTT	TRBJ1-1	TRBD1	TRBV7-9	-
CASSARPDRVFLDYGYTF	TGTGCCAGCAGCGCCCGACCCGACAGGGTATTTTTGGACTATGGCTACACCTTC	TRBJ1-2	TRBD1	TRBV9	-
CASRPTGGDLSDYGYTF	TGTGCCAGCAGACCGACAGGGGGGGATCTCTCGGACTATGGCTACACCTTC	TRBJ1-2	TRBD1	TRBV7-9	-
CSVEDRGEEAFF	TGCAGCGTTGAAGATCGGGGGGAAGAAGCTTTCTTT	TRBJ1-1	-	TRBV29-1	-
CASSEDLGPETQYF	TGCGCCAGCAGTGAGGATTTGGGCCCGGAGACCCAGTACTTC	TRBJ2-5	-	TRBV10-1	-
CASSQRGGPMNTEAFF	TGTGCCAGCAGCCAAAGGGGGGGCCCCATGAACACTGAAGCTTTCTTT	TRBJ1-1	-	TRBV14	-
CASSLWGSGNTIYF	TGTGCCAGCAGCTTATGGGGCTCTGGAAACACCATATATTTT	TRBJ1-3	-	TRBV11-2	-
CASSPPARVSNTEAFF	TGTGCCAGCTCACCACCGGCCCGGGTTTCGAACACTGAAGCTTTCTTT	TRBJ1-1	-	TRBV18	-
CASSETSNEQFF	TGTGCCAGCAGCGAGACTAGCAATGAGCAGTTCTTC	TRBJ2-1	-	TRBV11-3	-
CASSPGRQGSYTEAFF	TGTGCCAGCAGCCCCGGTAGACAGGGAAGTTACACTGAAGCTTTCTTT	TRBJ1-1	TRBD1	TRBV5-6	once
CASSFDNSGQRECVF	TGCGCCAGCAGCTTTGATAACTCCGGGCAGAGGGAGTGTGTCTTT	TRBJ1-1	-	TRBV5-1	-
CASSRGLLTDSYNEQFF	TGCGCCAGCAGTCGGGGACTTCTTACCGACTCCTACAATGAGCAGTTCTTC	TRBJ2-1	-	TRBV5-1	once
CASSQAGQMNTEAFF	TGTGCCAGCAGCCAAGCCGGACAGATGAACACTGAAGCTTTCTTT	TRBJ1-1	-	TRBV14	-
CASSLGEETQYF	TGTGCCAGCAGCTTAGGAGAAGAGACCCAGTACTTC	TRBJ2-5	-	TRBV7-6	-
CSVRDSRTDTQYF	TGCAGCGTTCGGGACAGCCGCACAGATACGCAGTATTTT	TRBJ2-3	TRBD1	TRBV29-1	-
CASSSGRAPLHF	TGCGCCAGCTCATCGGGCAGAGCACCCCTCCACTTT	TRBJ1-6	-	TRBV5-1	-
CASSPTGGSTDTQYF	TGTGCCAGCAGCCCGACAGGGGGCAGCACAGATACGCAGTATTTT	TRBJ2-3	TRBD1	TRBV7-3	-
CAISESGGPNEKLFF	TGTGCCATCAGTGAGTCTGGAGGGCCCAATGAAAAACTGTTTTTT	TRBJ1-4	-	TRBV10-3	once
CASSSERTVYNEQFF	TGTGCCAGCAGCTCAGAGCGAACTGTCTACAATGAGCAGTTCTTC	TRBJ2-1	-	TRBV7-8	-
CASSYYKGSGYNEQFF	TGTGCCAGCAGCTATTATAAGGGAAGCGGCTACAATGAGCAGTTCTTC	TRBJ2-1	-	TRBV11-2	-
CASSLATFF	TGCGCCAGCAGCTTGGCAACTTTCTTT	TRBJ1-1	-	TRBV5-1	-
CASSFQDRSGYTF	TGTGCCAGCAGCTTTCAGGACCGATCAGGCTACACCTTC	TRBJ1-2	-	TRBV5-6	-
CASSGNRGLVTEAFF	TGTGCCAGCAGTGGTAACAGGGGTTTGGTGACTGAAGCTTTCTTT	TRBJ1-1	TRBD1	TRBV6-1	-
CASSLTAGGTDTQYF	TGTGCCAGCAGTTTGACAGCGGGCGGCACAGATACGCAGTATTTT	TRBJ2-3	-	TRBV28	-
CASSETLLAGEEDEQFF	TGTGCCAGCAGTGAAACACTCCTAGCGGGGGAGGAGGATGAGCAGTTCTTC	TRBJ2-1	TRBD2	TRBV2	-
CSVPAGVLNTGELFF	TGCAGCGTTCCTGCAGGGGTTTTGAACACCGGGGAGCTGTTTTTT	TRBJ2-2	-	TRBV29-1	medium-sized
CASSANRGRSPLHF	TGTGCCAGCAGCGCGAACAGGGGGCGTTCACCCCTCCACTTT	TRBJ1-6	TRBD1	TRBV5-6	-
CASSPKGEKLFF	TGTGCCAGCAGCCCCAAAGGGGAAAAACTGTTTTTT	TRBJ1-4	-	TRBV14	-
CSVGAFNTDTQYF	TGCAGCGTTGGGGCCTTTAACACAGATACGCAGTATTTT	TRBJ2-3	-	TRBV29-1	-